A selection of T cell receptor beta chains follows, all from one sample in a study of shared clonotypes between healthy human individuals. Using immunoSEQ multiplex PCR, the repertoire was profiled, and TCRdb retains in-frame clones only, with some absent. The profile covers some 2,000,000 clones, with 85% to 95% appearing a single time and around 0.13% taken by the ten largest. Specimen: naive CD4+ T cells sorted from blood. These receptors originate from a young man in good health. Each CDR3 is given with its conserved first and last residue. Each record gives: CDR3 protein, CDR3 DNA, clone size, J gene, V gene, D gene. D genes are given only for firm matches. Clone sizes are given selectively: once, few, many, or a class where the clone is expanded.

CSVAGASNQPQHF	TGCAGCGTTGCAGGGGCTAGCAATCAGCCCCAGCATTTT	NA	TRBJ1-5	TRBV29-1	NA
CASSFLLRGGFSPLHF	TGTGCCAGCAGCTTCCTGCTGCGCGGGGGATTTTCACCCCTCCACTTT	NA	TRBJ1-6	TRBV5-4	NA
CASSLESSIQYF	TGTGCCAGCAGCTTAGAGAGTAGCATTCAGTACTTC	few	TRBJ2-4	TRBV5-5	NA
CASSKDPFQQYF	TGTGCCAGCAGTAAAGACCCTTTTCAGCAGTACTTC	NA	TRBJ2-7	TRBV27	NA
CSVASGGTQYF	TGCAGCGTTGCGTCCGGAGGTACGCAGTATTTT	once	TRBJ2-3	TRBV29-1	NA
CASSRHQTEEAFF	TGTGCCAGCAGTCGCCACCAGACAGAGGAAGCTTTCTTT	NA	TRBJ1-1	TRBV6-5	NA
CAWSVGTGQTGELFF	TGTGCCTGGAGTGTAGGGACAGGTCAGACCGGGGAGCTGTTTTTT	NA	TRBJ2-2	TRBV30	TRBD1
CSVLNTYEQYF	TGCAGCGTACTAAACACCTACGAGCAGTACTTC	NA	TRBJ2-7	TRBV29-1	NA
CASSGLAGVNEQFF	TGTGCCAGCAGTGGACTAGCAGGGGTCAATGAGCAGTTCTTC	NA	TRBJ2-1	TRBV6-6	TRBD2
CASSAPSRANVLTF	TGCGCCAGCAGTGCCCCGAGTAGGGCCAACGTCCTGACTTTC	NA	TRBJ2-6	TRBV5-1	NA
CASRAPNTGELFF	TGTGCCAGCAGAGCCCCAAACACCGGGGAGCTGTTTTTT	once	TRBJ2-2	TRBV6-5	NA
CASTLGDTEAFF	TGTGCCAGCACGCTAGGGGACACTGAAGCTTTCTTT	NA	TRBJ1-1	TRBV7-9	NA
CASSPPASTDTQYF	TGTGCCAGCTCACCTCCAGCTAGCACAGATACGCAGTATTTT	NA	TRBJ2-3	TRBV18	NA
CSVAQRLSYEQYF	TGCAGCGTTGCCCAGCGCCTCTCCTACGAGCAGTACTTC	NA	TRBJ2-7	TRBV29-1	NA
CASSLPGTAEQYF	TGCGCCAGCAGCTTACCCGGGACAGCCGAGCAGTACTTC	NA	TRBJ2-7	TRBV5-1	TRBD1
CASSQGTGTPQPQHF	TGTGCCAGCAGCCAAGGTACCGGGACCCCGCAGCCCCAGCATTTT	NA	TRBJ1-5	TRBV4-2	NA
CASRGARGGGEKLFF	TGTGCCAGCAGGGGAGCCAGGGGGGGAGGTGAAAAACTGTTTTTT	NA	TRBJ1-4	TRBV28	TRBD1
CASSLDRVPGANVLTF	TGTGCCAGCAGCTTAGACAGGGTGCCCGGGGCCAACGTCCTGACTTTC	NA	TRBJ2-6	TRBV11-2	NA
CASGDTGELFF	TGTGCCAGCGGGGATACCGGGGAGCTGTTTTTT	once	TRBJ2-2	TRBV7-3	NA
CASSLVPSGTDTQYF	TGCGCCAGCAGCTTGGTTCCTAGCGGGACAGATACGCAGTATTTT	NA	TRBJ2-3	TRBV5-1	TRBD2
CASSLDRGAFF	TGTGCCAGCTCCTTGGACAGGGGAGCTTTCTTT	NA	TRBJ1-1	TRBV18	TRBD1
CASSLKWGGEQYF	TGTGCCAGCAGCTTAAAGTGGGGTGGCGAGCAGTACTTC	NA	TRBJ2-7	TRBV11-1	NA
CASSVVAGPYNEQFF	TGTGCCAGCAGCGTAGTAGCGGGGCCCTACAATGAGCAGTTCTTC	once	TRBJ2-1	TRBV9	TRBD2
CASSLDFSLAYSETQYF	TGTGCCAGCAGCTTAGATTTTTCACTAGCGTACTCAGAGACCCAGTACTTC	NA	TRBJ2-5	TRBV11-2	TRBD2
CASSDSTGDYNEQFF	TGCGCCAGCAGTGATAGTACAGGGGACTACAATGAGCAGTTCTTC	NA	TRBJ2-1	TRBV10-1	TRBD1
CASSVGTAVETQYF	TGTGCCAGCAGCGTGGGGACCGCTGTGGAGACCCAGTACTTC	few	TRBJ2-5	TRBV9	NA
CASSQGVTGGNSPLHF	TGCGCCAGCAGCCAAGGGGTGACAGGGGGGAATTCACCCCTCCACTTT	NA	TRBJ1-6	TRBV4-3	TRBD1
CATAPTLDGQPQHF	TGTGCCACCGCACCGACCCTCGACGGTCAGCCCCAGCATTTT	NA	TRBJ1-5	TRBV19	NA
CASSLGGGRASTYEQYF	TGTGCCAGCAGCTTAGGAGGGGGCAGGGCTAGCACGTACGAGCAGTACTTC	NA	TRBJ2-7	TRBV7-8	TRBD1
CASSVARDSNQPQHF	TGTGCCAGCAGTGTCGCCAGGGATAGCAATCAGCCCCAGCATTTT	once	TRBJ1-5	TRBV6-5	NA
CASSLGGGLSYNEQFF	TGTGCCAGCAGCTTAGGCGGGGGCCTCTCCTACAATGAGCAGTTCTTC	NA	TRBJ2-1	TRBV7-9	NA
CASSQDFAGVSPLHF	TGTGCTAGCAGCCAAGATTTTGCAGGAGTATCACCCCTCCACTTT	NA	TRBJ1-6	TRBV4-2	NA